The 15 T cell receptor beta chains given below trace back to one sample, sequenced in a study of technical replicates of blood from several donors. The data were produced by immunoSEQ multiplex PCR, yet TCRdb's version contains in-frame clones alone and is incomplete. Of 60,000 to 90,000 clones in the sample, nearly 97% were seen once. Sequencing was done on a sample of T cells isolated from PBMCs. The receptors were sampled from a human donor in good health.

The V call is TRBV5-4, the J call TRBJ2-1; TRBD1 matches 7 bases. Per the germline V gene, CDR1 is SGHNT and CDR2 is YYREEE (reference sequence). The junction had 13 bases not matched to a gene; V was cut back by 4 bases and J by 0 bases. This CDR3 spans 18 amino acids. The CDR3 loop is CASSSRTGLYSSYNEQFF. The CDR3 DNA is TGTGCCAGCAGCAGCAGGACAGGACTCTATAGCTCCTACAATGAGCAGTTCTTC.

This clone was counted once. V gene TRBV5-6 combines with J gene TRBJ2-3; a possible D gene is TRBD1 (6 bases). This CDR3 has 14 residues. Trimming cost V 8 bases and J 3 bases, with 16 bases left between them. Germline CDR1 and CDR2: SGHDT and YYEEEE. The CDR3 nucleotides read TGTGCCAGTTGTATAGGGGGTCATACAGATACGCAGTATTTT. This codes for CASCIGGHTDTQYF.

This clone has just one count. This chain links TRBV5-1 with TRBJ2-5; 8 bases agree with TRBD2. The CDR3 runs to 16 residues. The germline V gene encodes CDR1 SGHRS and CDR2 YFSETQ. V lost 2 bases, J lost 3 bases, and 9 bases stayed unmatched. CDR3 sequence: CASSFNPGGSEETQYF. DNA of the CDR3: TGCGCCAGCAGCTTTAATCCGGGAGGGTCAGAAGAGACCCAGTACTTC.

This clone was recorded only once. The chain couples TRBV5-4 to TRBJ1-5; 9 positions match TRBD1. The CDR3 extends over 16 amino acids. V shed 0 bases, J shed 3 bases, and the junction held 4 bases outside the gene matches. Germline loops: CDR1 SGHNT, CDR2 YYREEE (reference sequence). This CDR3 reads CASSLAGQGINQPQHF. CDR3 in DNA: TGTGCCAGCAGCTTGGCCGGACAGGGGATCAATCAGCCCCAGCATTTT.

This chain links TRBV10-3 with TRBJ1-1; D is perhaps TRBD1 (5 bases). The CDR3 sequence is 12 residues long. Germline CDR1 and CDR2: ENHRY and SYGVKD. V was clipped by 5 bases and J by 7 bases, with 11 bases between them. As DNA, the CDR3 is TGTGCCATCAGTTCAGGACAAGATGAAGCTTTCTTT. This gives the protein CAISSGQDEAFF.

The chain couples TRBV4-1 to TRBJ2-1, with TRBD2 identical over 13 bases. V shed 1 base and J 6 bases; nucleotides not matched to a gene: 3. CDR1 and CDR2 (germline): MGHRA, YSYEKL. The length of the CDR3 is 16 residues. DNA for the CDR3: TGCGCCAGCAGCCAAGCCGGACTAGCGGGAGTCAATGAGCAGTTCTTC. Translating it yields CASSQAGLAGVNEQFF.

The rearrangement links TRBV28 to TRBJ1-2; possible D gene TRBD1, 5 bases. The V gene's germline CDR1 is MDHEN and CDR2 SYDVKM. This CDR3 contains 14 residues. V lost 4 bases, J lost 6 bases, and 15 bases lay in between. CDR3 loop: CASSYQGGPNGYTF. The DNA of the CDR3 is TGTGCCAGCAGTTATCAGGGTGGCCCGAATGGCTACACCTTC.

V is TRBV6-5 and J is TRBJ1-3; no clear D. The germline V and J ends were trimmed by 6 bases and 0 bases, with 9 bases remaining between them. This CDR3 has 14 residues. Germline-derived CDR1 and CDR2 are MNHEY and SVGAGI. The CDR3 sequence is CASRPTVSGNTIYF. For the CDR3, the DNA is TGTGCCAGCAGGCCAACAGTCTCTGGAAACACCATATATTTT.

This sequence joins TRBV19 and TRBJ1-5; 7 positions agree with TRBD1. Unmatched junction bases numbered 9, after V lost 3 bases and J lost 7 bases. This CDR3 spans 15 amino acids. CDR1 is LNHDA, CDR2 SQIVND, per germline (reference sequence). The CDR3 nucleotides are TGTGCCAGTAGTATCGGAACAGGGGATGGACAGCCCCAGCATTTT. It is translated as CASSIGTGDGQPQHF.

This clone has a single count. The chain combines TRBV2 with TRBJ1-3; D uncertain. The V end was cut by 11 bases, the J end by 1 base, with 18 bases between. Germline V lookup: CDR1 SNHLY, CDR2 FYNNEI. CDR3 size: 15 residues. CDR3 protein: CAGLELELSGNTIYF. The DNA for the CDR3 is TGTGCCGGCCTCGAGTTGGAGTTATCTGGAAACACCATATATTTT.

The chain employs TRBV7-2 and TRBJ2-2; a weak D match, TRBD1 (6 bases). The V end was cut by 0 bases, the J end by 0 bases, with 8 bases between. The CDR3 covers 16 residues. Germline V gene sequence: CDR1 SGHTA, CDR2 FQGNSA. CDR3 nucleotide sequence: TGTGCCAGCAGCTTAGCCGGGACAACGAACACCGGGGAGCTGTTTTTT. It encodes CASSLAGTTNTGELFF.

The V gene is TRBV18, the J gene TRBJ1-1; 7 nucleotides align to TRBD1. V dropped 2 bases and J dropped 0; count of bases not matched to a gene: 6. The CDR3 covers 16 residues. CDR1 and CDR2 from the germline V gene are KGHSH and LQKENI. CDR3 in amino acids: CASSPWDSILNTEAFF. The CDR3 DNA sequence: TGTGCCAGCTCACCATGGGACAGCATTTTGAACACTGAAGCTTTCTTT. Looking up the rest from reference TRBV18 and TRBJ1-1 gives the full variable domain: NAGVMQNPRHLVRRRGQEARLRCSPMKGHSHVYWYRQLPEEGLKFMVYLQKENIIDESGMPKERFSAEFPKEGPSILRIQQVVRGDSAAYFCASSPWDSILNTEAFFGQGTRLTVV.

The chain combines TRBV28 with TRBJ1-1; D gene unclear. The CDR3 consists of 12 residues. CDR1 is MDHEN, CDR2 SYDVKM, per germline. The CDR3 DNA reads TGTGGTTCCACCGATATGAGGACTGAAGCTTTCTTT. Its translation: CGSTDMRTEAFF.

The genes are TRBV28 and TRBJ1-3; 10 nucleotides line up with TRBD1. This CDR3 spans 16 amino acids. Germline V gene lookup returns CDR1 MDHEN and CDR2 SYDVKM. With V trimmed by 4 bases and J by 4 bases, 7 bases remained unmatched. CDR3 in amino acids: CASSSPGTGVGNTIYF. The DNA of the CDR3 is TGTGCCAGCAGTTCCCCCGGGACAGGGGTGGGAAACACCATATATTTT.

This clone came up once. The junction and the germline gene differ at one end; a read error may be behind it. The genes are TRBV6-1 and TRBJ1-1; D possibly corresponds to TRBD1 (5 bases). Germline V gene lookup returns CDR1 MNHNS and CDR2 SASEGT. This CDR3 is built from 15 residues. Here the CDR3 reads CASSQAGWGGTEAFF. CDR3 in DNA: TGTGCCAGCAGTCAAGCCGGATGGGGCGGCACTGAAGCTTTCTTT.